This record concerns one TCR beta chain sequence. Antigen: not known. The data were obtained in a study of cytomegalovirus exposure and HLA in healthy donors. CDR3 length: 10 residues. V was pared by 5 bases and J by 6 bases, with 5 bases between. Germline assignment: CDR1 MDHEN and CDR2 SYDVKM. Whole-study results and caveats: A subsequent analysis found that TCR clusters from the first cohort also tended to co-occur in the 120 or so validation repertoires, with about 94% of cluster scores above 0.

Data came from immunoSEQ multiplex PCR; TCRdb stores just in-frame clones and leaves some out. The sample consists of about 83,000 clones, about 96% of them appearing once. This TCR derives from a woman under 30 in good health and CMV-seronegative. Sample: PBMCs. The rearrangement uses TRBV28 and TRBJ2-7; D is possibly TRBD2 (5 bases). The DNA for the CDR3 is TGTGCCAGCAGTCGGGGCGAGCAGTACTTC. It translates to CASSRGEQYF.